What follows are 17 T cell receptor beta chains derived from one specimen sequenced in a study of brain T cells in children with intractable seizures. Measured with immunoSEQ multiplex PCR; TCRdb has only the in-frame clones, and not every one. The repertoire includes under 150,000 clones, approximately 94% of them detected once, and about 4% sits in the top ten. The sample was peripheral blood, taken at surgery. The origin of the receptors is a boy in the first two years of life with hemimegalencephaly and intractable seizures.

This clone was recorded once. In DNA form, the CDR3 reads TGTGCCAGCAGCGTATCCGGGCAGAGCCGGGAGACCCAGTACTTC. Translated, it gives CASSVSGQSRETQYF. The chain combines TRBV9 with TRBJ2-5, with D unclear. Germline V gene sequence: CDR1 SGDLS, CDR2 YYNGEE. The CDR3 is 15 amino acids. V lost 1 base and J 5 bases, leaving 15 bases between the germline ends.

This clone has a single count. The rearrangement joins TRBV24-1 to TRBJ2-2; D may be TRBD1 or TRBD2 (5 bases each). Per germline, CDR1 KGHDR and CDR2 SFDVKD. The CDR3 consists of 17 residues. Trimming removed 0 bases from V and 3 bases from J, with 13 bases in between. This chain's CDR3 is CATSDLPGPEDTGELFF. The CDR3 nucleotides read TGTGCCACCAGTGATTTGCCGGGGCCCGAGGACACCGGGGAGCTGTTTTTT.

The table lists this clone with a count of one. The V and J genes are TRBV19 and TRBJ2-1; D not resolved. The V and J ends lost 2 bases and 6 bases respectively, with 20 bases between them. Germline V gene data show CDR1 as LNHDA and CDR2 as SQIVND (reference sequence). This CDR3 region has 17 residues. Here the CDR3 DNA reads TGTGCCAGTAGTATATTTCGGTTGGCACCTTGGAGCAATGAGCAGTTCTTC. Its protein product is CASSIFRLAPWSNEQFF.

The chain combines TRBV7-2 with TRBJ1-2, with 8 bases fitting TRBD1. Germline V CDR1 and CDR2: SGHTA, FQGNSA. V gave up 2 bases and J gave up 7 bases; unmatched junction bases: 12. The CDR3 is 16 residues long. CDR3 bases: TGTGCCAGCAGCTTAAGGGCGAGTCAGGGGGCGCTTGGCTACACCTTC. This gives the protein CASSLRASQGALGYTF.

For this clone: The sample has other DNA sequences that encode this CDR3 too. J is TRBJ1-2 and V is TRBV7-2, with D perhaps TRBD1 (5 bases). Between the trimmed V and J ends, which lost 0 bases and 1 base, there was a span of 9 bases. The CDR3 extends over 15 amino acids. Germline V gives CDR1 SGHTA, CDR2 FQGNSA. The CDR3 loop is CASSLAGTVNYGYTF. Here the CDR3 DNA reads TGTGCCAGCAGCTTAGCGGGGACGGTTAACTATGGCTACACCTTC.

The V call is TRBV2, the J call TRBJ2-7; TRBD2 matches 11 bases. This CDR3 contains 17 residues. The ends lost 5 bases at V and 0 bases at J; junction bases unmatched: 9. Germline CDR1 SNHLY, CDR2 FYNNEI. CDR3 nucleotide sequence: TGTGCCAGCAGTTTCCTCGGGACTAGCGGTAGCTCCTACGAGCAGTACTTC. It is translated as CASSFLGTSGSSYEQYF.

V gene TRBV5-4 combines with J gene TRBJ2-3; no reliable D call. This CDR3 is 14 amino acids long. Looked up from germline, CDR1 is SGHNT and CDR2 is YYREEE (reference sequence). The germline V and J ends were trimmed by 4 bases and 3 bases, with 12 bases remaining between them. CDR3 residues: CASSPWGRTDTQYF. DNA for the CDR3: TGTGCCAGCAGCCCTTGGGGTCGTACAGATACGCAGTATTTT.

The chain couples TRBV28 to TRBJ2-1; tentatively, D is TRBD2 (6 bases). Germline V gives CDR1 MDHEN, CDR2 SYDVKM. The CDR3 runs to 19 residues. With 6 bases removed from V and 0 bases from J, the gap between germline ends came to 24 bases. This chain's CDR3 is CASRPPPARAGSSYNEQFF. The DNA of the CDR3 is TGTGCCAGCAGACCTCCCCCGGCTCGAGCCGGGAGCTCCTACAATGAGCAGTTCTTC.

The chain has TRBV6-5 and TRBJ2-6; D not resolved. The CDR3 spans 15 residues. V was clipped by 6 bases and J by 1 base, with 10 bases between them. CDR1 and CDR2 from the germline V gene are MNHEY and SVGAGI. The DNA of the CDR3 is TGTGCCAGCAGCCCATCCTTTTCTGGGGCCAACGTCCTGACTTTC. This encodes CASSPSFSGANVLTF.

The CDR3 DNA reads as TGTGCCAGTAGTACCAACCCTCTTCGCGGGAGGACGGAGCAGTTCTTC. It is translated as CASSTNPLRGRTEQFF. The rearrangement uses TRBV19 and TRBJ2-1; 8 bases align to TRBD2. V dropped 4 bases and J dropped 10; count of bases not matched to a gene: 15. The CDR3 length is 16 residues. Germline CDR1 and CDR2: LNHDA and SQIVND (reference sequence).

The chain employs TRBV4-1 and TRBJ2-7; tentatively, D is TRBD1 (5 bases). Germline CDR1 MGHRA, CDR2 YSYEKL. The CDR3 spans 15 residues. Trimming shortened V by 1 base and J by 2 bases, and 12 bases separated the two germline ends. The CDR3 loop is CASSQVKAGPYEQYF. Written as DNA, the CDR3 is TGCGCCAGCAGCCAAGTGAAGGCAGGGCCCTACGAGCAGTACTTC.

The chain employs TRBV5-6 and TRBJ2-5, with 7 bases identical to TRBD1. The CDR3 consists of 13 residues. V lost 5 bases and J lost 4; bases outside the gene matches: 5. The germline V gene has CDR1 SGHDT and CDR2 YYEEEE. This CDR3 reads CASSFNRGETQYF. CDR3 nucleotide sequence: TGTGCCAGCAGTTTTAACAGGGGAGAGACCCAGTACTTC.

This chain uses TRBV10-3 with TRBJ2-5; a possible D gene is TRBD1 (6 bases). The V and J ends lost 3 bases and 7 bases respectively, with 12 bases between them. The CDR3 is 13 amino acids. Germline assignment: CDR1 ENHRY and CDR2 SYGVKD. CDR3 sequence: CAISDETGRTQYF. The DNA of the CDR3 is TGTGCCATCAGTGATGAGACAGGAAGGACCCAGTACTTC.

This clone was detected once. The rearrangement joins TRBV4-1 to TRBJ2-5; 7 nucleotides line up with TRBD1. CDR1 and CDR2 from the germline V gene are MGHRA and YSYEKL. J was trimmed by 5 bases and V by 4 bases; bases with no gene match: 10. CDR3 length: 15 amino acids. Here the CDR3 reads CASSPRPGQRETQYF. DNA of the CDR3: TGCGCCAGCAGCCCTAGACCGGGACAGCGGGAGACCCAGTACTTC.

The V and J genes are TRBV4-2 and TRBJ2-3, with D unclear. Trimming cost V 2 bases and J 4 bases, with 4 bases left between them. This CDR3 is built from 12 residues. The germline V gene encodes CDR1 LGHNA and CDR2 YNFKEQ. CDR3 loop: CASSQRADTQYF. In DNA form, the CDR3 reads TGTGCCAGCAGCCAAAGAGCAGATACGCAGTATTTT.

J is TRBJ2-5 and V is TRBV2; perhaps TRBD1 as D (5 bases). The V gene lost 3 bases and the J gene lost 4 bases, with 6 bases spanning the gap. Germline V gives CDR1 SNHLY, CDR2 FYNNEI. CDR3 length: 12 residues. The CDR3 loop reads CASSDRAETQYF. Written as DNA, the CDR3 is TGTGCCAGCAGTGACAGGGCAGAGACCCAGTACTTC.

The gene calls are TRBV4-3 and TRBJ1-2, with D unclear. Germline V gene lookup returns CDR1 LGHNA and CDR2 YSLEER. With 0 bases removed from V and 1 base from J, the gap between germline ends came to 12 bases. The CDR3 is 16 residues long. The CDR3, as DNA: TGCGCCAGCAGCCAAGAATGGCCAGCCATTAACTATGGCTACACCTTC. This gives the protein CASSQEWPAINYGYTF.